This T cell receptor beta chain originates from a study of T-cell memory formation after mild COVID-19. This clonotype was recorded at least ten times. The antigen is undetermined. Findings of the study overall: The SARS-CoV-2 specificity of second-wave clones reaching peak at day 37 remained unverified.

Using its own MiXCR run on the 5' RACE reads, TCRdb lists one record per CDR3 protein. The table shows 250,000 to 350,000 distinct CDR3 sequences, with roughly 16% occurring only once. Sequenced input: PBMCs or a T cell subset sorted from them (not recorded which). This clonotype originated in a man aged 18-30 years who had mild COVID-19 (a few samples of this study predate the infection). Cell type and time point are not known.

DNA for the CDR3: TGTGCCAGCAGTTACTTCGGGACAGGGCATCAGCCCCAGCATTTT. This sequence encodes CASSYFGTGHQPQHF. The J gene is TRBJ1-5, the V gene TRBV6-2 or TRBV6-3, with 9 bases identical to TRBD1. Germline trimming cut 1 base from V and 5 bases from J; bases unmatched to any gene: 3. This CDR3 is built from 15 residues. CDR1 and CDR2 (germline): MNHEY, SVGEGT.